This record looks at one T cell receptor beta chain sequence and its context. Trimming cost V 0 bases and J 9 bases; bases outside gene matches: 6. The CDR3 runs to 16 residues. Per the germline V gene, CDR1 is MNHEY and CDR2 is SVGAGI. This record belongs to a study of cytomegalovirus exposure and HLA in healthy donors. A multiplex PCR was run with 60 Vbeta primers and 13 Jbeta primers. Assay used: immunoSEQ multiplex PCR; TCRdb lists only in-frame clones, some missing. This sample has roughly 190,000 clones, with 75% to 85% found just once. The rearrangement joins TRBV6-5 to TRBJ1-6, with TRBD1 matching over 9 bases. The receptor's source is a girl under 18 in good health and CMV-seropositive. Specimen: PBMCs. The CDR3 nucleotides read TGTGCCAGCAGTTACTCGGGACAGGGAGGCGTTTCACCCCTCCACTTT. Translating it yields CASSYSGQGGVSPLHF.